The 14 T cell receptor beta chains below all came from one sample that was sequenced in a study of patients and donors after allogeneic stem cell transplantation. Each CDR3 protein gets one entry after TCRdb re-called the RT-PCR reads with MiXCR. This sample has under 170,000 distinct CDR3 sequences, with about a third found just once. Sample: blood, either unsorted or a sorted T cell fraction (not recorded which). The receptors were gathered from a human donor who was either an allogeneic HSCT recipient or a stem cell or donor lymphocyte infusion donor (not recorded which). It is not recorded whose cells these are; they may come from a transplant donor.

This clonotype turned up a few times. CDR3 in DNA: TGCAGTGCTGGGGACAGGGGTAGCGGTTACACCTTC. Its protein is CSAGDRGSGYTF. The genes are TRBV20-1 and TRBJ1-2; 10 nucleotides agree with TRBD1. The V gene end was trimmed by 5 bases and the J gene end by 11 bases; junction bases not matched to a gene: 8. CDR1 is DFQATT and CDR2 is SNEGSKA in the germline V gene (reference sequence). CDR3 size: 12 residues.

The V call is TRBV12-3 or TRBV12-4, the J call TRBJ1-1, with 8 bases identical to TRBD1. This CDR3 comprises 12 residues. V lost 2 bases, J lost 8 bases, and 1 base stayed unmatched. For the CDR3, the DNA is TGTGCCAGCAGTTTATGGGACAGGGAAGCTTTCTTT. Encoded protein: CASSLWDREAFF.

This chain joins TRBV29-1 and TRBJ1-1; D not certain. The CDR3 sequence is 12 residues long. Germline V gene data show CDR1 as SQVTM and CDR2 as ANQGSEA. Trimming shortened V by 5 bases and J by 1 base, and 8 bases separated the two germline ends. The CDR3 DNA is TGCAGCGTTAGGTGGGAGAACACTGAAGCTTTCTTT. It is translated as CSVRWENTEAFF.

This rearrangement joins TRBV6-5 to TRBJ2-7; 7 bases match TRBD1. The germline CDR1 and CDR2 sequences are MNHEY and SVGAGI. V was clipped by 0 bases and J by 10 bases; unmatched bases: 9. The CDR3 contains 14 residues. CDR3 sequence reads: CASSYSGDSSRQYV. The DNA for the CDR3 is TGTGCCAGCAGTTACTCGGGGGACAGCTCTCGTCAGTACGTC.

V gene TRBV12-3 or TRBV12-4 combines with J gene TRBJ1-1, with 8 bases lining up with TRBD1. The CDR3 spans 11 residues. J gave up 8 bases and V 4 bases, and 0 bases lay outside the gene matches. The CDR3 here is CASSWDREAFF. The CDR3 DNA is TGTGCCAGCAGTTGGGACAGGGAAGCTTTCTTT.

The rearrangement uses TRBV6-5 and TRBJ2-5, with D possibly TRBD2 on 6 matching bases. Germline V gene lookup returns CDR1 MNHEY and CDR2 SVGAGI. This CDR3 contains 15 residues. V was trimmed by 2 bases and J by 0 bases, leaving 10 bases between them. CDR3 DNA: TGTGCCAGCAGTTACGTGGCGGGGAACCAAGAGACCCAGTACTTC. Protein: CASSYVAGNQETQYF.

The rearrangement joins TRBV20-1 to TRBJ2-3; the D gene could be TRBD1 or TRBD2 (5 bases each). CDR1 is DFQATT and CDR2 is SNEGSKA in the germline V gene (reference sequence). The CDR3 extends over 16 amino acids. Trimming pared 8 bases from V and 3 bases from J, leaving 24 bases between. The CDR3 loop reads CSPRERWGTQTDTQYF. CDR3 DNA sequence: TGCAGTCCCCGAGAAAGGTGGGGGACCCAGACAGATACGCAGTATTTT.

This clonotype came up a few times. The chain combines TRBV9 with TRBJ1-1; D call uncertain. Between the trimmed V and J ends, which lost 3 bases and 0 bases, there was a span of 9 bases. The CDR3 is 14 amino acids. Germline V gives CDR1 SGDLS, CDR2 YYNGEE. The CDR3 spells CASSAVDLNTEAFF. The CDR3, as DNA: TGTGCCAGCAGCGCAGTGGACCTGAACACTGAAGCTTTCTTT.

V is TRBV12-5 and J is TRBJ1-1, with 7 bases lining up with TRBD1. The CDR3 runs to 13 residues. Looked up from germline, CDR1 is LGHNT and CDR2 is FRNRAP. V lost 8 bases to trimming and J lost 1 base; unmatched junction nucleotides: 4. This CDR3 reads CASMGQPNTEAFF. The CDR3 DNA reads TGTGCTAGTATGGGACAGCCGAACACTGAAGCTTTCTTT.

This clonotype turned up a few times. V usage is TRBV25-1 and J usage is TRBJ1-1; no clear D gene. Per the germline V gene, CDR1 is MGHDK and CDR2 is SYGVNS. Trimming left V 9 bases short and J 1 base short, with 12 bases between. The CDR3 contains 13 residues. The CDR3 spells CASLDAWNTEAFF. Written as DNA, the CDR3 is TGTGCCAGTTTAGATGCCTGGAACACTGAAGCTTTCTTT.

V is TRBV12-3 or TRBV12-4 and J is TRBJ1-2, with TRBD1 matching over 7 bases. Losses at the gene ends were 3 bases for V and 4 bases for J; bases not matched to a gene: 8. This CDR3 is built from 15 residues. The CDR3 DNA sequence: TGTGCCAGCAGTTTCTTACAGGGGAAAGGCTATGGCTACACCTTC. Its translation is CASSFLQGKGYGYTF.

The chain is built from TRBV4-3 and TRBJ2-1; 10 nucleotides line up with TRBD2. V gave up 0 bases and J gave up 2 bases; unmatched junction bases: 10. In germline, CDR1 is LGHNA, CDR2 YSLEER. The CDR3 contains 19 residues. The CDR3 protein is CASSQERIRGLAAYNEQFF. CDR3 nucleotides: TGCGCCAGCAGCCAAGAAAGAATTCGTGGACTAGCGGCCTACAATGAGCAGTTCTTC.

This clonotype was seen only a few times. This rearrangement joins TRBV20-1 to TRBJ1-1, with a tentative D call TRBD1 (5 bases). This CDR3 has 12 residues. CDR1 and CDR2 (germline): DFQATT, SNEGSKA (reference sequence). V lost 5 bases and J lost 0, with 7 bases in between. The CDR3, as DNA: TGCAGTGCTGAGACAGTGAACACTGAAGCTTTCTTT. It yields the protein CSAETVNTEAFF.

The chain joins TRBV6-5 to TRBJ1-2; no firm D call. CDR3 length equals 13 residues. Germline-derived CDR1 and CDR2 are MNHEY and SVGAGI. Trimming removed 7 bases from V and 2 bases from J, with 11 bases in between. CDR3 amino acids: CASKEGANYGYTF. CDR3 bases: TGTGCCAGCAAAGAGGGAGCGAACTATGGCTACACCTTC.